The rows below give T cell receptor beta chains drawn from one sample of a study of CDR3 diversity in severe acne. MiXCR, applied by TCRdb to the PCR reads, yields one record per CDR3 protein. The sample holds around 91,000 distinct CDR3 sequences, 50% to 65% seen once. Sequenced sample: blood. These receptors came from a male donor in good health, without acne. Both conserved end residues are trimmed from each CDR3.

CDR3 protein	J gene	V gene
ASSQDDRVAGNTIY	TRBJ1-3	TRBV4-2
ASRRDRADSYEQY	TRBJ2-7	TRBV25-1
SARQGVYGYT	TRBJ1-2	TRBV20-1
ASGKQGPGFNEAF	TRBJ1-1	TRBV28
SAREGTPSETQY	TRBJ2-5	TRBV20-1
ASSQGQPMTYEQY	TRBJ2-7	TRBV4-1
ASNMGGSNYGYT	TRBJ1-2	TRBV5-1
AISETLAGRHNEQF	TRBJ2-1	TRBV10-3
ASSFPSGSLH	TRBJ1-6	TRBV2
SARVVGSYEQY	TRBJ2-7	TRBV20-1
SARSGDRARYNEQF	TRBJ2-1	TRBV20-1
ASSPGLASETQY	TRBJ2-5	TRBV5-1
ASSLWDGGEETQY	TRBJ2-5	TRBV7-6
ASSLGHSTNTEAF	TRBJ1-1	TRBV5-1
AISDLGPTDTEAF	TRBJ1-1	TRBV10-3
ASSSGTSGAPSTDTQY	TRBJ2-3	TRBV11-2
ASSKAGSSYEQY	TRBJ2-7	TRBV2
ASSSPIGPYGYT	TRBJ1-2	TRBV28
ASSDSSGSYNEQF	TRBJ2-1	TRBV6-4
SARGTSQQETQY	TRBJ2-5	TRBV20-1
ASSSTSESTYEQY	TRBJ2-7	TRBV7-9
ASSVGQGTFSPLH	TRBJ1-6	TRBV5-1
AINEAGGYEQY	TRBJ2-7	TRBV10-3
ASSQRSQGEQY	TRBJ2-7	TRBV5-5
ASQGVVKETQY	TRBJ2-5	TRBV5-4
ASSYGQGASPTQY	TRBJ2-3	TRBV6-5
SVGGNSYNEQF	TRBJ2-1	TRBV29-1
ASSPGQGGTEAF	TRBJ1-1	TRBV5-1
SGDSLGTEAF	TRBJ1-1	TRBV29-1
SVGGGSSYNEQF	TRBJ2-1	TRBV29-1
ASSSGEGAPSDTQY	TRBJ2-3	TRBV5-1
ASRGHQKRAF	TRBJ1-1	TRBV19
ASTGLAGLSTDTQY	TRBJ2-3	TRBV6-4
ASSQAPGQNYEQY	TRBJ2-7	TRBV4-1
ASRGQGHNGYT	TRBJ1-2	TRBV2
SARRATNEKLF	TRBJ1-4	TRBV20-1
ASSQDRRAGGPLLTEQY	TRBJ2-7	TRBV11-2
SARKSSSDTEAF	TRBJ1-1	TRBV29-1
SASARLAGGTYEQY	TRBJ2-7	TRBV20-1
ASSEGQNYNSPLH	TRBJ1-6	TRBV6-5
SAFRTGGGTEAF	TRBJ1-1	TRBV20-1
ASYYTGSGYT	TRBJ1-2	TRBV19
ACSLGGGGSEAF	TRBJ1-1	TRBV28
ASSQVLADGADTQY	TRBJ2-3	TRBV4-1
ASSRTDPYGYT	TRBJ1-2	TRBV7-9
SVREQDYGYT	TRBJ1-2	TRBV29-1
ASSPGLSGNT	TRBJ1-2	TRBV27
ASNRDSNQPQH	TRBJ1-5	TRBV2
ASRLEKAGGGETQY	TRBJ2-5	TRBV7-3
ASSSGLAGETQY	TRBJ2-5	TRBV7-3
ASSHLPGLGHTGELF	TRBJ2-2	TRBV14